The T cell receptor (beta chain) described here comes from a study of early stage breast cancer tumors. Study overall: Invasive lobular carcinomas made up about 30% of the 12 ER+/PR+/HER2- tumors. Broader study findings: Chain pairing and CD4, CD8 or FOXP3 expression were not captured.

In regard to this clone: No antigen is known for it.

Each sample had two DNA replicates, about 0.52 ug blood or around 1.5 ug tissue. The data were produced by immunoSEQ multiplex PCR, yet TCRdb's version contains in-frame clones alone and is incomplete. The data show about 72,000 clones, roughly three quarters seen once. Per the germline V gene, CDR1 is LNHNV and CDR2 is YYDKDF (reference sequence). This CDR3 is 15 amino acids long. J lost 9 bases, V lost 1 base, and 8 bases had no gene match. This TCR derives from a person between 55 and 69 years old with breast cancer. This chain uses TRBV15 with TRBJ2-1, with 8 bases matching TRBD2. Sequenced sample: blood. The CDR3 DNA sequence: TGTGCCACCAGCAGAGGTCATTCAACTAGCGGTGAGCAGTTCTTC. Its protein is CATSRGHSTSGEQFF.